This is a list of T cell receptor beta chains from one sample in a study of blood T cell repertoires in COVID-19. Here immunoSEQ multiplex PCR was the method, and the copy in TCRdb shows in-frame clones only, minus some. The sample includes some 190,000 clones, 82% of them seen just once. The specimen was peripheral blood. The receptors were gathered from an elderly woman with active or convalescent COVID-19. Both conserved end residues are part of each CDR3. D genes are given only for firm matches. Not every row has a clone size; where given, it reads once, few, many or a size class.

clone_size	j_call	d_call	v_call	cdr3_nt	cdr3_aa
.	TRBJ1-1	TRBD1	TRBV3-1/TRBV3-2	TGTGCCAGCAGCGCAAGGGACAGGGGGCGGACTGAAGCTTTCTTT	CASSARDRGRTEAFF
.	TRBJ2-1	TRBD2	TRBV2	TGTGCCAGCAGTGCAACCTCTAGCGGGAGACAGTTCTTC	CASSATSSGRQFF
.	TRBJ2-5	TRBD1	TRBV9	TGTGCCAGCAGCCAAAGTCGGACAGGGGGTTTCGAGACCCAGTACTTC	CASSQSRTGGFETQYF
.	TRBJ1-6	.	TRBV5-1	TGCGCCAGCAGCTTGGACAGGACTTCACCCCTCCACTTT	CASSLDRTSPLHF
.	TRBJ2-7	.	TRBV6-1	TGTGCCAGCAGTGCGGAGGTCCAGACGTCGATCTCCTACGAGCAGTACTTC	CASSAEVQTSISYEQYF
few	TRBJ1-2	.	TRBV5-5	TGTGCCAGCAGCTTGGAGGCAGGGCAGGGCTATGGCTACACCTTC	CASSLEAGQGYGYTF
.	TRBJ1-5	TRBD1	TRBV27	TGTGCCAGCAGTTTCAGGGGGCGTAATCAGCCCCAGCATTTT	CASSFRGRNQPQHF
.	TRBJ1-1	.	TRBV7-9	TGTGCCAGCAGCTTAGCGCGGAGCGGGGGGGGAGCTTTCTTT	CASSLARSGGGAFF
.	TRBJ2-3	.	TRBV6-5	TGTGCCAGCAGTCCATCACAGGGTTGGGATACGCAGTATTTT	CASSPSQGWDTQYF
.	TRBJ2-7	TRBD2	TRBV18	TGTGCCAGCTCCAAGGGTCCAGCTAGCGGGAGCTCCTACGAGCAGTACTTC	CASSKGPASGSSYEQYF
.	TRBJ2-1	.	TRBV9	TGTGCCAGCAGCGTAGGGGCCCCGAGCTCCTACAATGAGCAGTTCTTC	CASSVGAPSSYNEQFF
.	TRBJ2-1	TRBD2	TRBV7-2	TGTGCCAGCAGCTCCCCCGGTAGGCTAGCGGTAGCTGTATTTAGGGGGCAGTTCTTC	CASSSPGRLAVAVFRGQFF
.	TRBJ2-1	.	TRBV13	TGTGCCAGCAGCCCAAGGGAAGACAGTATAACTCGTGTGCAGTTCTTC	CASSPREDSITRVQFF
.	TRBJ1-1	.	TRBV2	TGTGCCAGCAGTTCCGACTCCCGAGGGACTGAAGCTTTCTTT	CASSSDSRGTEAFF
.	TRBJ2-5	TRBD1	TRBV5-6	TGTGCCAGCAGCTGGGGGACAGGAGGCACGTGGCCGGAGACCCAGTACTTC	CASSWGTGGTWPETQYF
.	TRBJ1-2	.	TRBV6-5	TGTGCCAGCAAAGAGGGGGAGGGTGGCTACACCTTC	CASKEGEGGYTF
.	TRBJ2-1	.	TRBV3-1/TRBV3-2	TGTGCCAGCAGCCAAGACTCAGTCAGGACAAAGTACAATGAGCAGTTCTTC	CASSQDSVRTKYNEQFF
.	TRBJ2-6	.	TRBV5-1	TGCGCCAGCAGCCCCAGCTCTGGGGCCAACGTCCTGACTTTC	CASSPSSGANVLTF
.	TRBJ1-2	.	TRBV9	TGTGCCAGCAGCGACCGGTGGAACTATGGCTACACCTTC	CASSDRWNYGYTF
.	TRBJ2-7	.	TRBV30	TGTGCCTGGAGTGTTACCGGTCCCTCCTACGAGCAGTACTTC	CAWSVTGPSYEQYF